This is a list of T cell receptor beta chains from one sample in a study of shared clonotypes between healthy human individuals. Measured with immunoSEQ multiplex PCR; TCRdb has only the in-frame clones, and not every one. The table records 2 million to 2.5 million clones, about 92% of them present only once. The specimen was naive CD4+ T cells from PBMCs. The receptor source for this set is a man aged 18 to 35 in good health. Some clones in this sample may be carry-over from other donors' samples. Both conserved end residues are part of each CDR3. The D gene is left open where the match is weak. Clone size is shown for a subset of rows, as once, few, many or a class of expanded clone.

>TRBV19|-|TRBJ1-2|-
CASSAGREANYGYTF
TGTGCCAGTAGTGCGGGGAGGGAAGCCAACTATGGCTACACCTTC
>TRBV6-5|TRBD1|TRBJ1-1|-
CASSYGRQGTNTEAFF
TGTGCCAGCAGTTACGGGAGACAGGGAACGAACACTGAAGCTTTCTTT
>TRBV9|TRBD1|TRBJ1-4|-
CASSRRVGTGREKLFF
TGTGCCAGCAGCCGCCGTGTTGGGACAGGGAGAGAAAAACTGTTTTTT
>TRBV7-9|-|TRBJ1-2|-
CASRIVGYTF
TGTGCCAGCAGGATAGTGGGCTACACCTTC
>TRBV7-3|-|TRBJ2-3|-
CASSLTAGTQYF
TGTGCCAGCAGCTTAACGGCGGGCACGCAGTATTTT
>TRBV5-1|TRBD2|TRBJ2-7|-
CASSMGTSATLGTWEQYF
TGCGCCAGCAGTATGGGGACTAGCGCAACCTTGGGTACTTGGGAGCAGTACTTC
>TRBV7-9|TRBD1|TRBJ2-3|-
CASSLRGDRVTDTQYF
TGTGCCAGCAGCTTAAGGGGGGACAGGGTGACAGATACGCAGTATTTT
>TRBV30|TRBD2|TRBJ2-1|-
CAWSSRTSGGGNEQFF
TGTGCCTGGAGTTCCCGGACTAGCGGGGGGGGCAATGAGCAGTTCTTC
>TRBV7-9|-|TRBJ1-4|-
CASSLEGLDEKLFF
TGTGCCAGCAGCTTAGAGGGTTTAGACGAAAAACTGTTTTTT
>TRBV6-5|-|TRBJ1-4|-
CASMPRGSFGEKLFF
TGTGCCAGCATGCCTCGGGGTTCATTTGGTGAAAAACTGTTTTTT
>TRBV19|-|TRBJ2-4|-
CASSIWGMGKGNIQYF
TGTGCCAGTAGTATATGGGGGATGGGGAAGGGAAACATTCAGTACTTC
>TRBV5-1|TRBD1|TRBJ2-2|-
CASSSGGQGAGELFF
TGCGCCAGCAGCTCCGGGGGACAGGGGGCCGGGGAGCTGTTTTTT
>TRBV7-3|TRBD2|TRBJ2-5|-
CASSLMAGAGETQYF
TGTGCCAGCAGCTTAATGGCGGGAGCGGGAGAGACCCAGTACTTC
>TRBV5-6|-|TRBJ1-1|-
CASSLGPLKFVAFF
TGTGCCAGCAGCCTGGGGCCCCTAAAGTTCGTAGCTTTCTTT
>TRBV27|-|TRBJ1-4|few
CASSSRNEKLFF
TGTGCCAGCAGTTCGCGGAATGAAAAACTGTTTTTT
>TRBV4-3|-|TRBJ2-2|-
CASSQDPQRGGNTGELFF
TGCGCCAGCAGCCAAGATCCCCAGCGAGGGGGAAACACCGGGGAGCTGTTTTTT
>TRBV5-4|TRBD1|TRBJ1-3|-
CASSYDRGAAGNTIYF
TGTGCCAGCAGCTACGACAGGGGGGCCGCTGGAAACACCATATATTTT
>TRBV30|-|TRBJ1-2|-
CAWSQNRAYGYTF
TGTGCCTGGAGTCAGAACAGGGCCTATGGCTACACCTTC
>TRBV6-6|-|TRBJ1-5|-
CASSPGGQNQPQHF
TGTGCCAGCAGTCCGGGCGGCCAGAATCAGCCCCAGCATTTT
>TRBV28|TRBD1|TRBJ1-2|-
CASSLGTGVNYGYTF
TGTGCCAGCAGTTTAGGAACAGGGGTAAATTATGGCTACACCTTC
>TRBV9|-|TRBJ1-4|-
CASSPRGDNEKLFF
TGTGCCAGCAGCCCCCGGGGGGATAATGAAAAACTGTTTTTT
>TRBV7-2|-|TRBJ1-3|-
CASRRSPLVPIYF
TGTGCCAGCAGGCGTTCTCCGTTGGTCCCCATATATTTT
>TRBV4-1|-|TRBJ2-1|-
CASSQTPSGLYNEQFF
TGCGCCAGCAGCCAAACCCCCAGCGGACTATACAATGAGCAGTTCTTC
>TRBV6-6|-|TRBJ2-5|-
CASSYRTIQETQYF
TGTGCCAGCAGTTACCGGACTATACAAGAGACCCAGTACTTC
>TRBV5-1|-|TRBJ1-1|-
CASSLSDTTEAFF
TGCGCCAGCAGCTTGTCGGACACCACTGAAGCTTTCTTT
>TRBV5-1|TRBD2|TRBJ2-1|-
CASSGAGAVYNEQFF
TGCGCCAGCAGCGGGGCGGGAGCAGTCTACAATGAGCAGTTCTTC
>TRBV5-1|TRBD1|TRBJ1-4|-
CASSFQTGTNEKLFF
TGCGCCAGCAGCTTCCAGACAGGGACAAATGAAAAACTGTTTTTT
>TRBV14|-|TRBJ2-6|-
CASRRRGRDRSGANVLTF
TGTGCCAGCAGGCGAAGGGGCAGGGACCGTTCTGGGGCCAACGTCCTGACTTTC
>TRBV9|TRBD2|TRBJ2-3|-
CASSASGSTDTQYF
TGTGCCAGCAGCGCTAGCGGGAGCACAGATACGCAGTATTTT
>TRBV6-5|TRBD1|TRBJ1-1|-
CASRLTGGNTEAFF
TGTGCCAGCAGGCTGACAGGGGGCAACACTGAAGCTTTCTTT
>TRBV18|-|TRBJ2-5|-
CASSLTQVKETQYF
TGTGCCAGCTCACTAACACAGGTTAAAGAGACCCAGTACTTC
>TRBV2|TRBD1|TRBJ1-2|-
CASSRTGGYGYTF
TGTGCCAGCAGTCGGACAGGAGGATATGGCTACACCTTC
>TRBV18|-|TRBJ1-1|few
CASSPVLLGDAFF
TGTGCCAGCTCACCCGTGCTTTTGGGGGACGCTTTCTTT
>TRBV5-4|-|TRBJ1-1|once
CASSRQASNTEAFF
TGTGCCAGCAGCCGGCAGGCTTCCAACACTGAAGCTTTCTTT
>TRBV9|TRBD2|TRBJ2-2|-
CASSASGNTGELFF
TGTGCCAGCAGCGCTAGCGGGAACACCGGGGAGCTGTTTTTT
>TRBV7-9|-|TRBJ2-5|-
CASSFRGEETQYF
TGTGCCAGCAGCTTCAGGGGGGAGGAGACCCAGTACTTC
>TRBV28|TRBD1|TRBJ1-4|-
CASSLHVQGGLFF
TGTGCCAGCAGTTTACATGTTCAGGGGGGACTGTTTTTT
>TRBV5-1|TRBD2|TRBJ2-4|-
CASSQKGLADHKNIQYF
TGCGCCAGCAGCCAGAAGGGACTAGCGGACCACAAAAACATTCAGTACTTC
>TRBV7-9|-|TRBJ2-7|-
CASSLEYGSGSYEQYF
TGTGCCAGCAGCTTAGAGTATGGTAGCGGATCCTACGAGCAGTACTTC
>TRBV6-5|TRBD2|TRBJ2-3|-
CASRLAGGLADTQYF
TGTGCCAGCAGACTAGCGGGAGGGCTGGCAGATACGCAGTATTTT
>TRBV5-5|-|TRBJ1-2|-
CASSTRPGLNYGYTF
TGTGCCAGCAGTACTCGACCAGGTCTTAACTATGGCTACACCTTC
>TRBV28|-|TRBJ2-1|-
CASSPIPSGLLAHNEQFF
TGTGCCAGCAGTCCGATCCCCAGTGGACTTCTGGCCCACAATGAGCAGTTCTTC
>TRBV4-1|-|TRBJ2-5|-
CASSQDRSAQYF
TGCGCCAGCAGCCAAGACCGCTCGGCCCAGTACTTC
>TRBV7-9|TRBD1|TRBJ1-1|once
CASSQRTGGGTEAFF
TGTGCCAGCAGCCAAAGGACAGGGGGAGGAACTGAAGCTTTCTTT
>TRBV5-4|-|TRBJ2-5|-
CASSLMASSGQETQYF
TGTGCCAGCAGCTTAATGGCAAGCAGTGGCCAAGAGACCCAGTACTTC
>TRBV6-5|TRBD2|TRBJ2-7|-
CASSYTLAGGREQYF
TGTGCCAGCAGTTACACCCTAGCGGGAGGACGAGAGCAGTACTTC